This T cell receptor beta chain was sequenced for a study of vaccination and CD4 T cells after COVID-19. As for the study in general: Two of the convalescents were Hispanic, and the group consisted of six males and four females. The post-vaccine samples came a median 72 days after dose two (range 14 to 241). Overall study findings and caveats: Recorded median SARS-CoV-2-reactive clonotype numbers increased from about 20 to 38 without reaching significance.

A remark on this clonotype: Its antigen is not known.

Positive PCR results dated from March to December 2020, before the US Alpha, Beta and Delta variants. The V end was cut by 6 bases, the J end by 5 bases, with 23 bases between. CDR3 length: 15 residues. Germline CDR1 reads DFQATT; CDR2 reads SNEGSKA (reference sequence). TCRdb used MiXCR to reprocess the PCR reads, holding one entry per CDR3 protein. The sample has 13,000 to 15,000 distinct CDR3 sequences, 69% seen once. This chain uses TRBV20-1 with TRBJ2-7, with D perhaps TRBD2 (7 bases). The clonotype comes from a human donor who had recovered from COVID-19. The source was CD4+ T cells from blood, collected after SARS-CoV-2 vaccination. The CDR3 coding sequence is TGCAGTGCCCTCCTCGGAACAGGGAGGGGAAACGAGCAGTACTTC. Translation: CSALLGTGRGNEQYF.